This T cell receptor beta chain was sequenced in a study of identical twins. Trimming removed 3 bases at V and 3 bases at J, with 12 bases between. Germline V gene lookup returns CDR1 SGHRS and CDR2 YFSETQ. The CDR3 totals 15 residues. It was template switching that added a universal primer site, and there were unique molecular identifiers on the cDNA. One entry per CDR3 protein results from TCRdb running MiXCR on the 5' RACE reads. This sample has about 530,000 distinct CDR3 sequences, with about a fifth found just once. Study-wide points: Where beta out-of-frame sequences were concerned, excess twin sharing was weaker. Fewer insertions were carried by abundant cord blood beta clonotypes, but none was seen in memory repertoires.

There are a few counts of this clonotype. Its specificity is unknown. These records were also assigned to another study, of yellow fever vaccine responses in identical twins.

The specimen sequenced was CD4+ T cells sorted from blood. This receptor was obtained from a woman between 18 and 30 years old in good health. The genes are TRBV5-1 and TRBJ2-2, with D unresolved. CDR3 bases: TGCGCCAGCAGCTCGACTGGAAGACACACCGGGGAGCTGTTTTTT. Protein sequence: CASSSTGRHTGELFF.